The 13 T cell receptor beta chains below come from one sample, sequenced in a study of blood T cell repertoires in COVID-19. The data were produced by immunoSEQ multiplex PCR, yet TCRdb's version contains in-frame clones alone and is incomplete. The sample shows 100,000 to 150,000 clones, roughly 79% of them seen only once. The sequenced material came from peripheral blood. Receptors were obtained from a woman aged 55-70 years with active or convalescent COVID-19.

Only a few counts were recorded for this clone. V is TRBV7-9 and J is TRBJ2-1; the match to TRBD1 covers 11 bases. The V and J ends lost 11 bases and 6 bases, in that order; junction bases with no gene match: 9. Germline lookup yields CDR1 SEHNR and CDR2 FQNEAQ (reference sequence). The CDR3 spans 14 residues. CDR3 bases: TGTGCCTCCCCGGGGGGGACAGGGGGCAATGAGCAGTTCTTC. It codes for CASPGGTGGNEQFF.

The chain couples TRBV6-5 to TRBJ1-5, with 9 bases matching TRBD1. The V gene end was trimmed by 2 bases and the J gene end by 7 bases; junction bases not matched to a gene: 3. The CDR3 length is 14 residues. Germline V gives CDR1 MNHEY, CDR2 SVGAGI. CDR3 in DNA: TGTGCCAGCAGTTACGGGACAGGGTACCAGCCCCAGCATTTT. Translated: CASSYGTGYQPQHF.

V is TRBV28 and J is TRBJ1-1; the match to TRBD1 covers 9 bases. V dropped 4 bases and J dropped 4; count of bases not matched to a gene: 10. The V gene's germline CDR1 is MDHEN and CDR2 SYDVKM. The CDR3 has 16 residues. The CDR3 spells CASSSNLGTGSTEAFF. The CDR3 coding sequence is TGTGCCAGCAGTTCTAACCTCGGGACAGGGAGCACTGAAGCTTTCTTT. The complete variable domain, with remaining parts taken from reference TRBV28 and TRBJ1-1, reads DVKVTQSSRYLVKRTGEKVFLECVQDMDHENMFWYRQDPGLGLRLIYFSYDVKMKEKGDIPEGYSVSREKKERFSLILESASTNQTSMYLCASSSNLGTGSTEAFFGQGTRLTVV.

V is TRBV7-2 and J is TRBJ1-4; 8 nucleotides agree with TRBD1. In germline, CDR1 is SGHTA, CDR2 FQGNSA. This CDR3 has 16 residues. With 5 bases clipped from V and 7 bases from J, the junction kept 12 bases outside the gene matches. CDR3 region: CASSRVGRTGFEKLFF. As DNA, the CDR3 is TGTGCCAGCAGCCGCGTCGGGCGGACAGGGTTTGAAAAACTGTTTTTT.

The genes are TRBV19 and TRBJ2-1; the match to TRBD2 covers 16 bases. Trimming removed 8 bases from V and 5 bases from J; junction bases left unmatched: 9. The V gene's germline CDR1 is LNHDA and CDR2 SQIVND (reference sequence). The CDR3 is made up of 17 amino acids. CDR3 sequence (DNA): TGTGCCAGTCGACCCGGGACTAGCGGGAGGGCAAACAATGAGCAGTTCTTC. This codes for CASRPGTSGRANNEQFF.

The rearrangement links TRBV12-3 or TRBV12-4 to TRBJ1-2, with TRBD1 matching over 8 bases. CDR3 length: 13 residues. The ends lost 6 bases at V and 4 bases at J; junction bases unmatched: 4. The chain's CDR3 is CASSTDRGYGYTF. CDR3 nucleotide sequence: TGTGCCAGCAGCACCGACAGGGGCTATGGCTACACCTTC.

This clone was seen a single time. The gene calls are TRBV24-1 and TRBJ1-5; perhaps TRBD1 as D (6 bases). Germline V lookup: CDR1 KGHDR, CDR2 SFDVKD. The germline V and J ends were trimmed by 2 bases and 6 bases, with 13 bases remaining between them. This CDR3 is built from 15 residues. The CDR3, as DNA: TGTGCCACCAGTGATTCAGGGGCAGGGATTCAGCCCCAGCATTTT. It encodes CATSDSGAGIQPQHF.

The V and J genes are TRBV7-9 and TRBJ1-4; 9 nucleotides agree with TRBD1. CDR3 length equals 15 residues. The V segment lost 4 bases and the J segment 5 bases; nucleotides outside the gene matches: 5. The germline gives CDR1 SEHNR, CDR2 FQNEAQ (reference sequence). The CDR3 region is CASSSGQGRNEKLFF. The DNA of the CDR3 is TGTGCCAGCAGCTCTGGACAGGGGAGAAATGAAAAACTGTTTTTT.

The V gene is TRBV5-1, the J gene TRBJ1-5; a possible D gene is TRBD1 (5 bases). V was shortened by 0 bases and J by 1 base, with 11 bases between the two germline ends. Per the germline V gene, CDR1 is SGHRS and CDR2 is YFSETQ. The CDR3 is made up of 16 amino acids. CDR3: CASSLGQYGSNQPQHF. CDR3 DNA sequence: TGCGCCAGCAGCTTGGGACAGTACGGGAGCAATCAGCCCCAGCATTTT.

CDR3 loop: CASSLARTSGNTIYF. As DNA, the CDR3 is TGTGCCAGCAGCTTAGCTCGGACTTCTGGAAACACCATATATTTT. This chain connects TRBV7-2 to TRBJ1-3; D call uncertain. Looked up from germline, CDR1 is SGHTA and CDR2 is FQGNSA. V was shortened by 0 bases and J by 1 base, with 7 bases between the two germline ends. This CDR3 has 15 amino acids.

This chain links TRBV7-2 with TRBJ2-7, with D perhaps matching TRBD2 (6 bases). V gave up 0 bases and J gave up 8 bases, with 20 bases separating them. Germline assignment: CDR1 SGHTA and CDR2 FQGNSA. The CDR3 covers 16 residues. CDR3 region: CASSLAEGGGALQQYF. In nucleotides, the CDR3 is TGTGCCAGCAGCTTAGCCGAGGGAGGCGGAGCCCTCCAGCAGTACTTC.

A few counts support this clone. Other DNA sequences from this sample encode an identical CDR3 as well. The CDR3 loop is CASSSGLAYNEQFF. DNA of the CDR3: TGTGCCAGCAGCTCTGGACTAGCGTACAATGAGCAGTTCTTC. The genes are TRBV7-3 and TRBJ2-1; 9 bases fit TRBD2. The length of the CDR3 is 14 residues. Looked up from germline, CDR1 is SGHTA and CDR2 is FQGTGA. Unmatched junction bases numbered 2, after V lost 4 bases and J lost 4 bases.

This clone was observed a few times. CDR3 in amino acids: CASTLAGVGEQYF. For the CDR3, the DNA is TGTGCCAGCACATTAGCGGGAGTTGGAGAGCAGTACTTC. This chain links TRBV6-6 with TRBJ2-7; 9 bases agree with TRBD2. The trim removed 7 bases at V and 7 bases at J, leaving 8 bases unmatched. The CDR3 consists of 13 residues. The germline V gene has CDR1 MNHNY and CDR2 SVGAGI (reference sequence).